Shown below are 21 T cell receptor beta chains from a single sample sequenced in a study of blood T cell repertoires in COVID-19. Here immunoSEQ multiplex PCR was the method, and the copy in TCRdb shows in-frame clones only, minus some. Here the sample spans 210,000 or so clones, approximately 91% being singletons. The source material was peripheral blood. Receptors were obtained from a woman aged 40-49 years with acute or convalescent COVID-19.

The V gene is TRBV5-6, the J gene TRBJ1-4; tentatively, D is TRBD1 (6 bases). V gave up 1 base and J gave up 7 bases, with 14 bases separating them. Germline V gives CDR1 SGHDT, CDR2 YYEEEE. CDR3 length equals 15 residues. CDR3 in amino acids: CASSLSWTDLEKLFF. CDR3 DNA: TGTGCCAGCAGCTTGTCGTGGACAGATCTTGAAAAACTGTTTTTT.

This rearrangement joins TRBV6-5 to TRBJ1-2; 11 bases map to TRBD1. Germline CDR1 MNHEY, CDR2 SVGAGI. V shed 6 bases, J shed 3 bases, and the junction held 0 bases outside the gene matches. There are 13 residues in the CDR3. This CDR3 is CASRGQGDYGYTF. The CDR3 DNA sequence: TGTGCCAGCAGGGGACAGGGGGACTATGGCTACACCTTC.

V gene TRBV19 combines with J gene TRBJ1-5; 7 nucleotides align to TRBD1. Germline lookup yields CDR1 LNHDA and CDR2 SQIVND (reference sequence). J lost 6 bases, V lost 5 bases, and 7 bases had no gene match. This CDR3 is built from 14 residues. Here the CDR3 reads CASSVQGLGQPQHF. In DNA form, the CDR3 reads TGTGCCAGTAGTGTACAGGGGTTGGGTCAGCCCCAGCATTTT.

The J gene is TRBJ1-5, the V gene TRBV19; 9 bases align to TRBD1. This CDR3 region has 14 residues. Trimming removed 5 bases from V and 4 bases from J; junction bases left unmatched: 3. Germline values: CDR1 LNHDA, CDR2 SQIVND (reference sequence). CDR3 in amino acids: CASSPGTGNQPQHF. The CDR3 DNA sequence: TGTGCCAGTAGTCCCGGGACAGGGAATCAGCCCCAGCATTTT.

CDR3: CASSLGQSSGKLFF. For the CDR3, the DNA is TGTGCCAGCAGCTTAGGGCAATCTTCGGGAAAACTGTTTTTT. The chain carries TRBV11-2 and TRBJ1-4; no definite D call. With 1 base removed from V and 10 bases from J, the gap between germline ends came to 13 bases. The CDR3 covers 14 residues. Germline V CDR1 and CDR2: SGHAT, FQNNGV.

The chain combines TRBV24-1 with TRBJ2-3, with D perhaps TRBD1 (5 bases). There are 15 residues in the CDR3. Germline-derived CDR1 and CDR2 are KGHDR and SFDVKD. Trimming removed 1 base from V and 6 bases from J, with 13 bases in between. CDR3 sequence (DNA): TGTGCCACCAGTGATTTCGTAGGGGCGACGGATACGCAGTATTTT. It translates to CATSDFVGATDTQYF.

This clone was counted between two and nine times. The CDR3 bases are TGTGCCAGCAGCTTAGGAGCGGGGGCCAGCTCCTACAATGAGCAGTTCTTC. It is translated as CASSLGAGASSYNEQFF. The rearrangement links TRBV7-6 to TRBJ2-1; 8 bases agree with TRBD2. Germline CDR1 is SGHVS and CDR2 is FNYEAQ. V dropped 1 base and J dropped 0; count of bases not matched to a gene: 5. CDR3 size: 17 residues.

In DNA form, the CDR3 reads TGCGCCAGCAGTCAACACGGACTTTTTCCACCCCTCCACTTT. Protein sequence: CASSQHGLFPPLHF. The V gene is TRBV23-1, the J gene TRBJ1-6; D gene unclear. TRBV23-1 is an open reading frame whose function is uncertain. Between the trimmed V and J ends, which lost 2 bases and 11 bases, there was a span of 13 bases. This CDR3 contains 14 residues.

V usage is TRBV7-2 and J usage is TRBJ1-1; D remains unclear. The CDR3 contains 16 residues. Germline CDR1 SGHTA, CDR2 FQGNSA. V lost 1 base and J lost 6, with 18 bases in between. The CDR3 region is CASSLVPIRSTAEAFF. CDR3 sequence (DNA): TGTGCCAGCAGCTTAGTCCCAATACGATCTACCGCTGAAGCTTTCTTT.

This clone has a handful of counts. The CDR3 region is CASSLAGGKRQPQHF. The CDR3 region has the DNA TGCGCCAGCAGCTTGGCCGGGGGGAAGCGTCAGCCCCAGCATTTT. V usage is TRBV5-1 and J usage is TRBJ1-5, with a weak D call TRBD1 (5 bases). Trimming stripped 0 bases from V and 6 bases from J, with 13 bases between. The CDR3 sequence is 15 residues long. Germline V gene lookup returns CDR1 SGHRS and CDR2 YFSETQ.

A remark on this clone: This specimen includes other DNA sequences encoding the same CDR3. This chain joins TRBV28 and TRBJ1-1; D remains ambiguous. The V end was cut by 6 bases, the J end by 1 base, with 6 bases between. The CDR3 sequence is 12 residues long. Germline V gives CDR1 MDHEN, CDR2 SYDVKM. The CDR3 loop is CASSLQNTEAFF. The CDR3 DNA is TGTGCCAGCAGCTTACAGAACACTGAAGCTTTCTTT.

This chain connects TRBV2 to TRBJ1-3; 8 bases map to TRBD1. The germline V gene has CDR1 SNHLY and CDR2 FYNNEI. Trimming cost V 4 bases and J 6 bases; bases outside gene matches: 8. This CDR3 spans 15 amino acids. This CDR3 reads CASSATDRAENTIYF. The CDR3 DNA reads as TGTGCCAGCAGTGCGACGGACAGGGCGGAAAACACCATATATTTT.

The rearrangement uses TRBV5-8 and TRBJ2-3; no firm D call. Trimming stripped 0 bases from V and 6 bases from J, with 5 bases between. Germline V lookup: CDR1 SGHTS, CDR2 YDEGEE. The CDR3 extends over 12 amino acids. CDR3 loop: CASSLAFDTQYF. CDR3 bases: TGTGCCAGCAGCTTGGCCTTCGATACGCAGTATTTT.

Written as DNA, the CDR3 is TGTGCCAGCAGCTTCGGGGTCCCTGAGCAGTTCTTC. Its protein product is CASSFGVPEQFF. The rearrangement links TRBV11-2 to TRBJ2-1, with a tentative D call TRBD2 (5 bases). Germline V gives CDR1 SGHAT, CDR2 FQNNGV. V was clipped by 3 bases and J by 9 bases, with 9 bases between them. The length of the CDR3 is 12 residues.

The chain couples TRBV5-1 to TRBJ1-3, with D possibly TRBD1 on 6 matching bases. This CDR3 is 15 amino acids long. Germline CDR1 and CDR2: SGHRS and YFSETQ. Trimming removed 2 bases at V and 2 bases at J, with 11 bases between. CDR3 bases: TGCGCCAGCAGCTTCGTACAGGGACCTGGAAACACCATATATTTT. Its translation: CASSFVQGPGNTIYF.

The rearrangement uses TRBV5-5 and TRBJ1-2; D gene ambiguous. The V gene lost 3 bases and the J gene lost 4 bases, with 10 bases spanning the gap. Germline CDR1 reads SGHKS; CDR2 reads YYEKEE (reference sequence). The CDR3 spans 13 residues. Here the CDR3 DNA reads TGTGCCAGCAGCTCGAGGGTTGGCTATGGCTACACCTTC. The encoded protein is CASSSRVGYGYTF.

The chain combines TRBV5-8 with TRBJ1-1; D gene ambiguous. Germline CDR1 SGHTS, CDR2 YDEGEE. V lost 0 bases and J lost 0, with 12 bases in between. The CDR3 runs 16 residues. The CDR3 nucleotides read TGTGCCAGCAGCTTGGCCAATACACGATTGAACACTGAAGCTTTCTTT. Translation: CASSLANTRLNTEAFF.

The rearrangement links TRBV9 to TRBJ1-1; D possibly corresponds to TRBD1 (6 bases). Germline V lookup: CDR1 SGDLS, CDR2 YYNGEE. This CDR3 is 15 amino acids long. The V gene lost 4 bases and the J gene lost 0 bases, with 13 bases spanning the gap. The CDR3 here is CASSTTTGMNTEAFF. The CDR3 coding sequence is TGTGCCAGCAGCACGACGACAGGCATGAACACTGAAGCTTTCTTT.

J is TRBJ1-2 and V is TRBV6-5; D is ambiguous. Deletions cut 8 bases from V and 5 bases from J, with 15 bases between. Germline V gives CDR1 MNHEY, CDR2 SVGAGI. CDR3 length: 13 residues. CDR3 protein: CASSGGRRYGYTF. Written as DNA, the CDR3 is TGTGCCAGCTCAGGTGGGCGCCGATATGGCTACACCTTC.

This chain links TRBV5-1 with TRBJ2-5; 8 nucleotides line up with TRBD1. CDR1 is SGHRS, CDR2 YFSETQ, per germline. The CDR3 covers 14 residues. Losses at the gene ends were 3 bases for V and 7 bases for J; bases not matched to a gene: 8. The CDR3 here is CASSSGQGPATQYF. The CDR3 DNA reads as TGCGCCAGCAGCTCTGGACAGGGCCCGGCGACCCAGTACTTC.

This clone appeared a few times. V gene TRBV4-1 combines with J gene TRBJ1-4; 9 positions agree with TRBD1. Germline V lookup: CDR1 MGHRA, CDR2 YSYEKL. V lost 5 bases and J lost 8; bases outside the gene matches: 6. This CDR3 is built from 14 residues. The CDR3 nucleotides read TGCGCCAGCAGCATACAGGGGGCTGGGGAAAAACTGTTTTTT. Protein product: CASSIQGAGEKLFF.